The next 2 T cell receptor beta chains were all read from a single sample in a study of cytomegalovirus exposure and HLA in healthy donors. The method was immunoSEQ multiplex PCR; TCRdb's version includes in-frame clones alone and lacks a portion of them. Of approximately 150,000 clones in the sample, approximately 90% were seen once. What was sequenced was PBMCs. These receptors originate from a man aged 18 to 29 in good health and CMV-seropositive.

The chain joins TRBV9 to TRBJ2-6; 10 positions agree with TRBD2. V gave up 0 bases and J gave up 2 bases; unmatched junction bases: 5. CDR3 length: 18 amino acids. CDR1 is SGDLS, CDR2 YYNGEE, per germline. The CDR3 region has the DNA TGTGCCAGCAGCGTAGCCCTAGCGGGAGCTACTGGGGCCAACGTCCTGACTTTC. This gives the protein CASSVALAGATGANVLTF.

The chain couples TRBV27 to TRBJ2-7, with D maybe TRBD2 (5 bases). CDR1 and CDR2 from the germline V gene are MNHEY and SMNVEV (reference sequence). This CDR3 region has 15 residues. The V and J ends lost 6 bases and 0 bases respectively, with 15 bases between them. CDR3 sequence reads: CASSKLGALSYEQYF. CDR3 sequence (DNA): TGTGCCAGCAGCAAACTAGGAGCCCTCTCCTACGAGCAGTACTTC.